This TCR beta chain appears in the sequencing data of a study of T cell responses to AZD1222 COVID-19 vaccine. Sequenced by immunoSEQ multiplex PCR; TCRdb stores in-frame clones only, minus some. The data contain some 79,000 clones, over 75% of them singletons. The CDR3 is made up of 16 amino acids. Germline V gene lookup returns CDR1 LNHDA and CDR2 SQIVND (reference sequence). V was cut by 9 bases and J by 3 bases, with 24 bases left in between. Second-dose intervals of approximately 4 or approximately 12 weeks were pooled. The receptor's source is an adult who received the AZD1222 COVID-19 vaccine. This specimen was peripheral blood, taken 28 days after the second AZD1222 dose. The chain carries TRBV19 and TRBJ2-7, with D tentatively TRBD2 (5 bases). CDR3 coding DNA: TGTGCCAGCAGATGTCCGCCGGGAAGGAGTAACTACGAGCAGTACTTC. It encodes CASRCPPGRSNYEQYF.